This T cell receptor beta chain appears in the sequencing data of a study of cytomegalovirus exposure and HLA in healthy donors. Findings and caveats of the study: Productive rates of about 87% or about 30% were seen for most TCR beta V segments in an earlier analysis. HLA allele associations emerged for 16,951 TCR beta sequences in a later analysis, at 0.05 false discovery rate.

As regards this clone: What it binds is not known.

V was clipped by 4 bases and J by 2 bases; unmatched bases: 7. The V gene's germline CDR1 is MDHEN and CDR2 SYDVKM. This CDR3 is built from 16 residues. PCR primers comprised 60 Vbeta and 13 Jbeta primers. TCRdb's copy holds only in-frame clones and misses some; the assay was immunoSEQ multiplex PCR. The repertoire consists of 100,000 or so clones, with approximately 11% occurring once and the leading ten covering more than 15%. The gene calls are TRBV28 and TRBJ2-7, with TRBD2 identical over 11 bases. Sequencing was done on a sample of PBMCs. The receptor comes from a man in his forties in good health and CMV-seropositive. The CDR3 nucleotides are TGTGCCAGCAGTTCCCCCGGGACTAGCGGAACCTACGAGCAGTACTTC. Its protein product is CASSSPGTSGTYEQYF.